This T cell receptor (beta chain) was sequenced for a study of blood T cell repertoires in COVID-19. As for the study in general: Material from acute and convalescent COVID-19 was sourced from the United States, Italy and Spain. Sources were T cells, B-cell-depleted T cells, or PBMCs; the material itself was cDNA or gDNA.

Clones were read by immunoSEQ multiplex PCR, and TCRdb kept only the in-frame ones, dropping some. The table has around 200,000 clones, roughly 90% seen once; the top ten hold about 9.3%. V was pared by 1 base and J by 6 bases, with 3 bases of the junction left unmatched. The germline V gene has CDR1 GTSNPN and CDR2 SVGIG (reference sequence). The CDR3 has 14 residues. This TCR was sampled from a young man with acute COVID-19. Sequenced sample: PBMCs or T cells enriched from blood (not recorded which). The J gene is TRBJ1-5, the V gene TRBV30; 10 positions agree with TRBD1. CDR3 residues: CAWSGGTGVQPQHF. CDR3 DNA sequence: TGTGCCTGGAGTGGTGGGACAGGGGTTCAGCCCCAGCATTTT.